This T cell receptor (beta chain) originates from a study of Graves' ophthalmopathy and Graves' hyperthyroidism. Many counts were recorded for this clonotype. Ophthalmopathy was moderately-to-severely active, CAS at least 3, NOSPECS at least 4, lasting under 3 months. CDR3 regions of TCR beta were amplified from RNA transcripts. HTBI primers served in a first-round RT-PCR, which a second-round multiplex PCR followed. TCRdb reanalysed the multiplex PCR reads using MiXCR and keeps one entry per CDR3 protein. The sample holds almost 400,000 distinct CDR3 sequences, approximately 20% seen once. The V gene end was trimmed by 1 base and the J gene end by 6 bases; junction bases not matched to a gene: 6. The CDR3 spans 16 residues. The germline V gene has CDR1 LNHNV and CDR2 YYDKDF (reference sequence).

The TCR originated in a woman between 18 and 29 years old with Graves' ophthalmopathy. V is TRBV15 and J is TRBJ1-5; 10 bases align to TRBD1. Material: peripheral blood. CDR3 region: CATSRAGDRGGQPQHF. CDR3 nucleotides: TGTGCCACCAGCAGAGCTGGGGACAGGGGAGGTCAGCCCCAGCATTTT.